The 23 T cell receptor beta chains in this list originate from one sample, sequenced in a study of T cell responses to AZD1222 COVID-19 vaccine. Sequencing used immunoSEQ multiplex PCR; TCRdb keeps in-frame clones, though not all of them. The sample comprises about 99,000 clones, around nine tenths of which are singletons, and 9.5% to 15% rests with the top ten. The sample in question was peripheral blood, obtained on day 0 of AZD1222 vaccination. These receptors were obtained from an adult in good health.

This clone was detected only once. V gene TRBV30 combines with J gene TRBJ2-7; possibly TRBD1 for D (8 bases). Germline-derived CDR1 and CDR2 are GTSNPN and SVGIG (reference sequence). The CDR3 runs to 12 residues. Trimming left V 4 bases short and J 5 bases short, with 12 bases between. CDR3 region: CAWNRGGHEQYF. For the CDR3, the DNA is TGTGCCTGGAACAGGGGGGGCCACGAGCAGTACTTC.

This rearrangement joins TRBV7-9 to TRBJ1-4; D gene unclear. V was pared by 3 bases and J by 8 bases, with 7 bases between. CDR3 length equals 12 residues. The V gene's germline CDR1 is SEHNR and CDR2 FQNEAQ (reference sequence). CDR3 region: CASSFSREKLFF. Written as DNA, the CDR3 is TGTGCCAGCAGCTTTTCCCGCGAAAAACTGTTTTTT.

The chain links TRBV12-3 or TRBV12-4 to TRBJ2-1; D tentatively reads TRBD1 or TRBD2 (5 bases each). This CDR3 is built from 13 residues. Trimming pared 0 bases from V and 15 bases from J, leaving 15 bases between. The CDR3 bases are TGTGCCAGCAGTTTAGCCTACGGGACGGTTCCGTTCTTC. It yields the protein CASSLAYGTVPFF.

The chain is built from TRBV2 and TRBJ2-6; D is uncertain. The CDR3 runs 13 residues. V lost 6 bases to trimming and J lost 4 bases, with 7 bases between them. The germline gives CDR1 SNHLY, CDR2 FYNNEI. The CDR3 loop is CASRMRGANVLTF. CDR3 bases: TGTGCCAGCAGAATGAGGGGGGCCAACGTCCTGACTTTC.

This chain joins TRBV4-1 and TRBJ1-1; no firm D call. The CDR3 covers 14 residues. V lost 0 bases to trimming and J lost 10 bases, with 15 bases between them. Germline CDR1 MGHRA, CDR2 YSYEKL. CDR3 in amino acids: CASSQEAGSNRAFF. The CDR3 DNA follows: TGCGCCAGCAGCCAAGAGGCGGGAAGCAATCGAGCTTTCTTT.

V is TRBV19 and J is TRBJ1-2, with D possibly matching TRBD1 (6 bases). Trimming removed 5 bases at V and 6 bases at J, with 13 bases between. The CDR3 sequence is 13 residues long. Per the germline V gene, CDR1 is LNHDA and CDR2 is SQIVND (reference sequence). CDR3 residues: CASSPQGVHGYTF. In nucleotides, the CDR3 is TGTGCCAGTAGTCCACAGGGAGTTCATGGCTACACCTTC.

This clone was seen only once. This chain uses TRBV7-3 with TRBJ2-5; D is ambiguous. Germline-derived CDR1 and CDR2 are SGHTA and FQGTGA. The length of the CDR3 is 13 residues. Between the trimmed V and J ends, which lost 3 bases and 3 bases, there was a span of 8 bases. The CDR3 region has the DNA TGTGCCAGCAGCTTGCGCGAAAAAGAGACCCAGTACTTC. It codes for CASSLREKETQYF.

The chain joins TRBV3-1 (or the pseudogene TRBV3-2) to TRBJ2-2; D may be TRBD1 or TRBD2 (5 bases each). The CDR3 length is 14 residues. Trimming removed 11 bases from V and 5 bases from J, with 18 bases in between. CDR1 LGHDT and CDR2 YNNKEL come from the germline V gene (reference sequence). For the CDR3, the DNA is TGTGCCGCCGCCGGGGCGGAGAGTACCGGGGAGCTGTTTTTT. It translates to CAAAGAESTGELFF.

This clone was observed at least ten times. This chain links TRBV12-5 with TRBJ2-7, with 8 bases fitting TRBD1. The CDR3 is 14 amino acids. Per germline, CDR1 LGHNT and CDR2 FRNRAP. V dropped 5 bases and J dropped 2; count of bases not matched to a gene: 5. CDR3 amino acids: CASGHRTGPYEQYF. The CDR3 bases are TGTGCTAGTGGTCACAGGACAGGGCCCTACGAGCAGTACTTC.

This clone was seen only once. The chain has TRBV7-9 and TRBJ2-3; D not resolved. Germline values: CDR1 SEHNR, CDR2 FQNEAQ (reference sequence). The CDR3 runs to 14 residues. V was pared by 1 base and J by 4 bases, with 9 bases between. The CDR3 here is CASSLDMVSDTQYF. CDR3 DNA: TGTGCCAGCAGCTTAGATATGGTGTCAGATACGCAGTATTTT.

J is TRBJ1-4 and V is TRBV7-9; D not resolved. The CDR3 loop spans 15 amino acids. In germline, CDR1 is SEHNR, CDR2 FQNEAQ (reference sequence). Trimming took 5 bases from V and 8 from J, leaving 18 bases between them. Here the CDR3 reads CASSHPSEEGEKLFF. CDR3 nucleotides: TGTGCCAGCAGCCACCCATCCGAGGAAGGGGAAAAACTGTTTTTT. The full variable domain, rest sourced from reference TRBV7-9 and TRBJ1-4, is DTGVSQNPRHKITKRGQNVTFRCDPISEHNRLYWYRQTLGQGPEFLTYFQNEAQLEKSRLLSDRFSAERPKGSFSTLEIQRTEQGDSAMYLCASSHPSEEGEKLFFGSGTQLSVL.

A few counts support this clone. The chain is built from TRBV7-8 and TRBJ2-7, with 8 bases aligning to TRBD1. The CDR3 runs 14 residues. Germline loops: CDR1 SGHVS, CDR2 FQNEAQ. Losses at the gene ends were 5 bases for V and 9 bases for J; bases not matched to a gene: 12. CDR3 in DNA: TGTGCCAGCAGCCTCTGGGACAGGACCCTCGCGCAGTACTTC. Translating gives CASSLWDRTLAQYF.

CDR3 DNA sequence: TGTGCCAGCAGTTTCGACAGAAACTCCTACGAGCAGTACTTC. Amino acids: CASSFDRNSYEQYF. The V gene is TRBV6-5, the J gene TRBJ2-7, with a tentative D call TRBD1 (5 bases). CDR1 is MNHEY and CDR2 is SVGAGI in the germline V gene. CDR3 size: 14 residues. V was trimmed by 4 bases and J by 0 bases, leaving 10 bases between them.

This clone was observed a single time. The V gene is TRBV28, the J gene TRBJ1-5; weak D call: TRBD1 (5 bases). This CDR3 is built from 14 residues. Trimming removed 5 bases at V and 3 bases at J, with 11 bases between. Germline V CDR1 and CDR2: MDHEN, SYDVKM. The CDR3 DNA reads as TGTGCCAGCAGTCCTCAGGGCTTCAATCAGCCCCAGCATTTT. It is translated as CASSPQGFNQPQHF.

The chain combines TRBV13 with TRBJ2-7; D is unclear. Trimming stripped 5 bases from V and 4 bases from J, with 9 bases between. In germline, CDR1 is PRHDT, CDR2 FYEKMQ (reference sequence). The CDR3 consists of 12 residues. The CDR3 DNA is TGTGCCAGCAGCCTAAGTCATTACGAGCAGTACTTC. Translated, it gives CASSLSHYEQYF.

This clone has just a few counts. The genes are TRBV5-1 and TRBJ1-4; D unresolved. This CDR3 is 15 amino acids long. V lost 0 bases to trimming and J lost 4 bases, with 10 bases between them. Per germline, CDR1 SGHRS and CDR2 YFSETQ. CDR3 bases: TGCGCCAGCAGCTTGGATGCGTCTAATAATGAAAAACTGTTTTTT. Amino acid sequence: CASSLDASNNEKLFF.

The rearrangement links TRBV29-1 to TRBJ1-2, with a weak D call TRBD1 (5 bases). The ends were cut back, 4 bases at V and 3 bases at J, with 18 bases in the middle. Germline V gene data show CDR1 as SQVTM and CDR2 as ANQGSEA. The CDR3 is 15 residues long. The CDR3 nucleotides are TGCAGCGTTGCTGTCCCCCTCGGGGGGGACTATGGCTACACCTTC. Protein product: CSVAVPLGGDYGYTF.

The chain employs TRBV29-1 and TRBJ2-1; a possible D gene is TRBD1 (6 bases). The germline gives CDR1 SQVTM, CDR2 ANQGSEA. The ends were cut back, 3 bases at V and 6 bases at J, with 6 bases in the middle. CDR3 size: 11 residues. CDR3 in DNA: TGCAGCGTTGACAGGGGCAATGAGCAGTTCTTC. This encodes CSVDRGNEQFF.

The chain couples TRBV14 to TRBJ1-2; weak D call: TRBD1 (6 bases). This CDR3 is built from 15 residues. V dropped 0 bases and J dropped 5 bases, with 13 bases sitting between them. Per germline, CDR1 SGHDN and CDR2 FVKESK. The CDR3 is CASSQDSGGRYGYTF. The CDR3 DNA sequence: TGTGCCAGCAGCCAAGATTCTGGGGGCCGGTATGGCTACACCTTC.

V usage is TRBV3-1 (or the pseudogene TRBV3-2) and J usage is TRBJ2-1; 10 bases are shared with TRBD1. Germline CDR1 reads LGHDT; CDR2 reads YNNKEL (reference sequence). V trimming: 5 bases; J trimming: 2 bases; junction bases outside the gene matches: 3. The length of the CDR3 is 15 residues. Here the CDR3 DNA reads TGTGCCAGCAGCTCCGGGACAGGGGCCTACAATGAGCAGTTCTTC. Translating it yields CASSSGTGAYNEQFF.

The chain uses TRBV10-2 and TRBJ1-1; D not certain. The CDR3 sequence is 13 residues long. Trimming removed 6 bases from V and 4 bases from J, with 12 bases in between. From germline, CDR1 is WSHSY and CDR2 SAAADI. CDR3 protein: CASRSGVGTEAFF. CDR3 nucleotides: TGCGCCAGCAGATCCGGGGTCGGCACTGAAGCTTTCTTT.

The chain recombines TRBV4-3 with TRBJ2-1; weak D call: TRBD2 (7 bases). The V end lost 1 base, the J end lost 0 bases, and 10 bases lay between the germline ends. The CDR3 runs 16 residues. Germline V gene sequence: CDR1 LGHNA, CDR2 YSLEER. For the CDR3, the DNA is TGCGCCAGCAGCCAAGGCGGGGGCCCCTCCTACAATGAGCAGTTCTTC. Residues: CASSQGGGPSYNEQFF.

The chain has TRBV19 and TRBJ1-1, with 9 nucleotides matching TRBD1. The CDR3 covers 15 residues. Germline V gives CDR1 LNHDA, CDR2 SQIVND (reference sequence). Trimming at V came to 3 bases and at J to 2 bases, leaving 4 bases not matched to a gene. CDR3 region: CASSMGTGPNTEAFF. CDR3 bases: TGTGCCAGTAGTATGGGGACAGGGCCCAACACTGAAGCTTTCTTT.